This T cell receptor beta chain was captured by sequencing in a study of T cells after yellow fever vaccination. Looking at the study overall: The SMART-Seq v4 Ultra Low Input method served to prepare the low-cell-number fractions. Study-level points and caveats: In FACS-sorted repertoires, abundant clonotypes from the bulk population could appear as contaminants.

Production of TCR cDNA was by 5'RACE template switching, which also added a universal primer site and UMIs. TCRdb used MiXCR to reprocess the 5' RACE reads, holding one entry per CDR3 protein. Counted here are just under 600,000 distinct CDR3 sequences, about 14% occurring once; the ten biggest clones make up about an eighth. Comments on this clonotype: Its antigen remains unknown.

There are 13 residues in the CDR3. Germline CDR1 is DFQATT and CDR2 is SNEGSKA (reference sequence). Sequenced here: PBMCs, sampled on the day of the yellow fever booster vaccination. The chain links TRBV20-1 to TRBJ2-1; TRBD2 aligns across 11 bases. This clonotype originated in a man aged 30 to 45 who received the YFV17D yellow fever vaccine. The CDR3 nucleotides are TGCAGCGTGACTAGCGGGACGGGGAATGAGCAGTTCTTC. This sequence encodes CSVTSGTGNEQFF.